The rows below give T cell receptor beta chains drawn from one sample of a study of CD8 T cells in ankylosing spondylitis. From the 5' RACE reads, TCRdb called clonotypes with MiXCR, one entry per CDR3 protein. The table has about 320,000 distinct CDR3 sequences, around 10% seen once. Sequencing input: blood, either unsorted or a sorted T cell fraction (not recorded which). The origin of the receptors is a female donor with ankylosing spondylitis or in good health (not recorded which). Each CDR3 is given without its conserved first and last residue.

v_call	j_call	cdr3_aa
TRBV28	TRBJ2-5	ASSLPDRKETQY
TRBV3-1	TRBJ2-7	ASSPSGIKEGYEQY
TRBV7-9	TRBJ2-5	ASSLGGTLQETQY
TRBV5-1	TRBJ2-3	ASSLGQVLTDTQY
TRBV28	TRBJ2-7	ASSSGQGSRQY
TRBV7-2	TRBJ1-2	ASSLERGRGYGYT
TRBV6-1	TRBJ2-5	ASSDLAGGQETQY
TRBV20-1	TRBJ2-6	CARAGGTLGANVLT
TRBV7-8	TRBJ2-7	ASSFLGSSGDNSYEQY
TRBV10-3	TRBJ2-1	AISESMGESYNEQF
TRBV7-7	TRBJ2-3	ASSLGGGLGTDTQY
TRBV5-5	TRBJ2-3	ASSFFSDTQY
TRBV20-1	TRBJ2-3	SAPGLAGADTQY
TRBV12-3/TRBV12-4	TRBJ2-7	ASRPGTNYEQY
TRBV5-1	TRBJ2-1	ASSSTPATTKIPSYNEQF
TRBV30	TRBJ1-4	AWSRSNEKLF
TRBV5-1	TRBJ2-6	ASSWDPGQLSGANVLT
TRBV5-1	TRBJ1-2	ASSLEGTNNYGYT
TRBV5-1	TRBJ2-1	ASSQGTSGSGGYNEQF
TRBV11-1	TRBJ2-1	ASSLTSGRAWSYNEQF
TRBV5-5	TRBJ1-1	ASSGTLGTVNTEAF
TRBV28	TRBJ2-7	ASSTNLLQGVLYEQY
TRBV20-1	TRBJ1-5	SARGLVGSNQPQH
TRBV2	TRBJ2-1	ASSSVLNEQF
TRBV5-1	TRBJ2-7	ASTQGGLGNEQY
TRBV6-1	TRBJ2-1	ASSEGTEQF
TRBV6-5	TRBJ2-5	ASSYSLLSLAETQY
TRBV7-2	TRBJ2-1	ASSQTDRGPNEQF
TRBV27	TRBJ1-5	ASSLTGVDNQPQH